This T cell receptor (beta chain) was obtained from a study of T cell responses to AZD1222 COVID-19 vaccine. Comment on this clone: Antigen specificity is unknown.

Trimming shortened V by 3 bases and J by 0 bases, and 11 bases separated the two germline ends. Germline CDR1 MNHEY, CDR2 SMNVEV (reference sequence). The CDR3 spans 15 residues. Study results and caveats: Clonal diversity was possibly underestimated, and the donors were mostly white British, with more females. Repertoire sampling was restricted to post-peak T cell response timepoints. Among those given AZD1222, only 5 to 7 were seropositive at baseline. Regions 160-218 and 743-854 held dominance among vaccine-associated CD4 TCRs, which spanned spike.

Repertoires were generated with immunoSEQ multiplex PCR, while TCRdb's copy carries only in-frame clones and drops some. The sample holds under 200,000 clones, 85% to 95% seen once. The sample consisted of peripheral blood, taken on day 0 of AZD1222 vaccination. This clonotype originated in an adult in good health. This chain joins TRBV27 and TRBJ1-2, with D possibly being TRBD1 (5 bases). CDR3 residues: CASSLAQGPNYGYTF. CDR3 coding DNA: TGTGCCAGCAGTTTGGCGCAGGGCCCTAACTATGGCTACACCTTC.